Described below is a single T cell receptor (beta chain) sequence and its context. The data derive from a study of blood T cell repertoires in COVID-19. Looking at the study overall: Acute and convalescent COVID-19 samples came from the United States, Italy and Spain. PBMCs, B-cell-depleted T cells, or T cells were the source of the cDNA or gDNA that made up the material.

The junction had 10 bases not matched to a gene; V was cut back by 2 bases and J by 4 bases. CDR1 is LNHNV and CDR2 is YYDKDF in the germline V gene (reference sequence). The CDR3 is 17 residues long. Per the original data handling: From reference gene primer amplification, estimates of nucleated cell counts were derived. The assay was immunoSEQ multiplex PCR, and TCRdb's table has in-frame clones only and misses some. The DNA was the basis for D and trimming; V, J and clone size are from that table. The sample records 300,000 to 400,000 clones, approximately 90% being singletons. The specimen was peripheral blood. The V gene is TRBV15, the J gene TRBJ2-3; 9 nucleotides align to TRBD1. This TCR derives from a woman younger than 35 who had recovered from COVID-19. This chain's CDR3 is CATSRSYADRGADTQYF. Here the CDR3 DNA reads TGTGCCACCAGCAGATCCTATGCCGACAGGGGGGCAGATACGCAGTATTTT. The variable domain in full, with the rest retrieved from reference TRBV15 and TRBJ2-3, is DAMVIQNPRYQVTQFGKPVTLSCSQTLNHNVMYWYQQKSSQAPKLLFHYYDKDFNNEADTPDNFQSRRPNTSFCFLDIRSPGLGDTAMYLCATSRSYADRGADTQYFGPGTRLTVL.